The 18 T cell receptor beta chains given below trace back to one sample, sequenced in a study of T cells in Graves' hyperthyroidism and ophthalmopathy. TCR beta CDR3 regions were amplified from RNA transcripts. The study used the HTBI primer set for a first-round RT-PCR of the TCR CDR3. Each CDR3 protein is one row after TCRdb ran MiXCR on the multiplex PCR reads. Seen here are around 350,000 distinct CDR3 sequences, 15% to 19% observed once, and the top ten hold roughly 26%. Input material: blood. The receptors were sampled from a woman between 18 and 29 years old with Graves' hyperthyroidism that later progressed to Graves' ophthalmopathy.

The gene calls are TRBV19 and TRBJ1-5; D not certain. Germline V gene sequence: CDR1 LNHDA, CDR2 SQIVND (reference sequence). V was pared by 3 bases and J by 1 base, with 10 bases between. The CDR3 runs 15 residues. In DNA form, the CDR3 reads TGTGCCAGTAGTATTAAAGCCATAAGCAATCAGCCCCAGCATTTT. Its translation is CASSIKAISNQPQHF.

Concerning this clonotype: This may stem from a read error, because a much larger clone lies one nucleotide away. The V and J genes are TRBV3-1 and TRBJ2-1; D perhaps matches TRBD2 (6 bases). Germline V gives CDR1 LGHDT, CDR2 YNNKEL (reference sequence). This CDR3 contains 15 residues. The CDR3 DNA reads TGTGCCAGCAGCCGAGTTTCGGGAGCTTCCAATGAGCGGTTCTTC. Translated: CASSRVSGASNERFF.

This clonotype has a count of ten or more. This chain uses TRBV12-3 or TRBV12-4 with TRBJ1-2; TRBD1 is a possible D gene (5 bases). The V end was cut by 6 bases, the J end by 7 bases, with 15 bases between. CDR3 size: 13 residues. CDR3 sequence reads: CASRPKGIFGYTF. The CDR3 DNA is TGTGCCAGCAGGCCTAAGGGGATATTTGGCTACACCTTC.

At least ten counts were recorded for this clonotype. For the CDR3, the DNA is TGTGCCAGCAGCCACGGCGGGAGTAGGGACAATGAGCAGTTCTTC. Translating gives CASSHGGSRDNEQFF. This chain connects TRBV3-1 to TRBJ2-1; 7 bases match TRBD2. CDR1 and CDR2 (germline): LGHDT, YNNKEL (reference sequence). The CDR3 runs to 15 residues. V shed 3 bases and J 5 bases; nucleotides not matched to a gene: 7.

In this sample, this clonotype turned up many times. The chain recombines TRBV12-3 or TRBV12-4 with TRBJ2-5, with 7 bases aligning to TRBD1. Trimming removed 6 bases from V and 1 base from J; junction bases left unmatched: 8. This CDR3 is built from 15 residues. CDR3 sequence reads: CASSPSGQFQETQYF. The CDR3 DNA reads TGTGCCAGCAGCCCCTCGGGACAGTTCCAAGAGACCCAGTACTTC.

The chain recombines TRBV4-1 with TRBJ2-7; 8 bases are shared with TRBD2. Unmatched junction bases numbered 7, after V lost 2 bases and J lost 7 bases. CDR3 length equals 14 residues. Germline assignment: CDR1 MGHRA and CDR2 YSYEKL. Written as DNA, the CDR3 is TGCGCCAGCAGCCAACAAGCGGGAGCAGGGGAGCAGTACTTC. Protein: CASSQQAGAGEQYF.

Points on this clonotype: Likely a read error: the CDR3 ends without its conserved phenylalanine or tryptophan. The chain carries TRBV4-1 and TRBJ1-1; D is unclear. The CDR3 is 15 residues long. The ends were cut back, 1 base at V and 2 bases at J, with 11 bases in the middle. Germline-derived CDR1 and CDR2 are MGHRA and YSYEKL. The CDR3, as DNA: TGCGCCAGCAGCCAAGTGGCTTCTTCTAACACTGAAGCTTTCCTT. As protein: CASSQVASSNTEAFL.

The CDR3 DNA reads as TGCGCCAGCAGCCAAGATTGGGGTCGCGGGAAATCCTACAATGAGCAGTTCTTC. Amino acid sequence: CASSQDWGRGKSYNEQFF. The chain has TRBV4-1 and TRBJ2-1; TRBD2 might be the D (6 bases). The germline V and J ends were trimmed by 0 bases and 1 base, with 16 bases remaining between them. CDR3 length: 18 amino acids. The V gene's germline CDR1 is MGHRA and CDR2 YSYEKL.

V gene TRBV7-2 combines with J gene TRBJ1-5; D call uncertain. CDR3 length: 14 amino acids. V was cut by 2 bases and J by 2 bases, with 7 bases left in between. Germline lookup yields CDR1 SGHTA and CDR2 FQGNSA. CDR3 coding DNA: TGTGCCAGCAGCTTAAGTCGACGCAATCAGCCCCAGCATTTT. Amino acids: CASSLSRRNQPQHF.

Ten or more counts support this clonotype. Here the CDR3 DNA reads TGTGCCAGCAGCTCACACAGGGGGCTCGCCAAAAACATTCAGTACTTC. Translated, it gives CASSSHRGLAKNIQYF. The V gene is TRBV7-2, the J gene TRBJ2-4, with 9 bases matching TRBD1. The CDR3 consists of 16 residues. Trimming took 4 bases from V and 1 from J; bases not matched to a gene: 5. Germline V gene sequence: CDR1 SGHTA, CDR2 FQGNSA.

This clonotype has a count of ten or more. CDR3 residues: CASHGGQLDTQYF. The CDR3 DNA follows: TGTGCCAGTCACGGGGGGCAGCTAGATACGCAGTATTTT. The chain recombines TRBV27 with TRBJ2-3, with a possible D match to TRBD2 (7 bases). V shed 9 bases and J shed 5 bases, with 15 bases lying between them. Per the germline V gene, CDR1 is MNHEY and CDR2 is SMNVEV (reference sequence). This CDR3 contains 13 residues.

This clonotype was recorded at least ten times. This rearrangement joins TRBV7-9 to TRBJ1-1, with D unresolved. The CDR3 covers 12 residues. The V end was cut by 2 bases, the J end by 6 bases, with 7 bases between. Germline V CDR1 and CDR2: SEHNR, FQNEAQ (reference sequence). In DNA form, the CDR3 reads TGTGCCAGCAGCTTAACAACAGCTGAAGCTTTCTTT. This gives the protein CASSLTTAEAFF.

This clonotype was seen many times. The chain uses TRBV5-1 and TRBJ1-4; TRBD1 matches at 7 bases. Unmatched junction bases numbered 5, after V lost 0 bases and J lost 3 bases. There are 16 residues in the CDR3. From germline, CDR1 is SGHRS and CDR2 YFSETQ. The CDR3 bases are TGCGCCAGCAGCTTGGGGGACAGTCCCTCTAATGAAAAACTGTTTTTT. It encodes CASSLGDSPSNEKLFF.

This clonotype showed up many times. The chain recombines TRBV10-3 with TRBJ1-1; the D gene is possibly TRBD1 (5 bases). Trimming shortened V by 6 bases and J by 1 base, and 15 bases separated the two germline ends. Germline-derived CDR1 and CDR2 are ENHRY and SYGVKD. CDR3 length: 15 amino acids. This CDR3 reads CAIRLPAGGNTEAFF. The DNA of the CDR3 is TGTGCCATCAGACTGCCGGCCGGGGGGAACACTGAAGCTTTCTTT.

This clonotype was observed a handful of times. A read error may produce the germline difference seen at one junction end. For the CDR3, the DNA is TGTGTCAGCAGCTTAGGAAATCTGGGACTAGCCACAGATACGCAGTATTTT. This translates into CVSSLGNLGLATDTQYF. This chain joins TRBV7-9 and TRBJ2-3; 9 positions match TRBD2. The CDR3 is made up of 17 amino acids. Germline lookup yields CDR1 SEHNR and CDR2 FQNEAQ (reference sequence).

The rearrangement links TRBV20-1 to TRBJ2-5; a weak D match, TRBD1 (6 bases). The V gene lost 5 bases and the J gene lost 5 bases, with 18 bases spanning the gap. The V gene's germline CDR1 is DFQATT and CDR2 SNEGSKA (reference sequence). The CDR3 contains 14 residues. CDR3 loop: CSAPGQGLGETQYF. The CDR3 nucleotides are TGCAGTGCTCCCGGCCAGGGGCTAGGGGAGACCCAGTACTTC.

This clonotype was detected only a few times. The chain combines TRBV7-9 with TRBJ1-6; D is unclear. The germline gives CDR1 SEHNR, CDR2 FQNEAQ (reference sequence). The CDR3 totals 13 residues. V gave up 5 bases and J gave up 8 bases, with 10 bases separating them. CDR3 sequence (DNA): TGTGCCAGCAGCAATGAAGGGTATTCACCCCTCCACTTT. Translated: CASSNEGYSPLHF. The whole variable domain, filled in from reference TRBV7-9 and TRBJ1-6, reads DTGVSQNPRHKITKRGQNVTFRCDPISEHNRLYWYRQTLGQGPEFLTYFQNEAQLEKSRLLSDRFSAERPKGSFSTLEIQRTEQGDSAMYLCASSNEGYSPLHFGNGTRLTVT.

The genes are TRBV4-1 and TRBJ2-7; D is ambiguous. Trimming left V 4 bases short and J 5 bases short, with 21 bases between. This CDR3 has 16 amino acids. Germline lookup yields CDR1 MGHRA and CDR2 YSYEKL. The CDR3 here is CASSRRQTDAPHEQYF. The CDR3 region has the DNA TGCGCCAGCAGCCGACGTCAGACGGACGCCCCGCACGAGCAGTACTTC.